This TCR beta chain comes out of a study of Graves' ophthalmopathy and Graves' hyperthyroidism. Study-wide results and limits: The model predicted progression of ophthalmopathy with a sensitivity of roughly 69%, and its specificity was about 72%.

Amplification targeted the TCR beta CDR3 regions, with RNA transcripts as the source material. A first-round RT-PCR used HTBI primers, followed by a second-round multiplex PCR. TCRdb reanalysed the multiplex PCR reads using MiXCR and keeps one entry per CDR3 protein. The repertoire holds around 470,000 distinct CDR3 sequences, with around 15% as singletons. The trim removed 5 bases at V and 7 bases at J, leaving 8 bases unmatched. Germline V gene data show CDR1 as PRHDT and CDR2 as FYEKMQ (reference sequence). CDR3 size: 14 residues. Certain patients were not enrolled. These were patients with other autoimmune diseases, uncontrolled infections, pregnancy or lactation. A diagnosis was made from clinical symptoms together with serum thyroxine, TRAb, thyroid ultrasound and orbital computed tomography. This clonotype was seen many times. Its antigen remains unknown.

This TCR came from a woman aged 30 to 39 with Graves' ophthalmopathy. Sequenced sample: blood. The rearrangement joins TRBV13 to TRBJ2-5; 9 bases align to TRBD2. The CDR3 DNA is TGTGCCAGCAGCCCCCGGACTAGCGCCGGGACCCAGTACTTC. This sequence encodes CASSPRTSAGTQYF.